This T cell receptor (beta chain) was captured by sequencing in a study of shared clonotypes between healthy human individuals. Across the study: CD8 memory received one plate per donor, CD8 naive two, CD4 memory three and CD4 naive three.

For this clone: As yet, its antigen is unknown.

Study-wide findings and caveats: Shared across several donors were 4% to 5% of the naive CD4 clonotypes.

Clones were sequenced by immunoSEQ multiplex PCR, and TCRdb holds only the in-frame ones, with some missing. Here the sample spans some 980,000 clones, 70% to 85% being singletons. Germline CDR1 and CDR2: SGHRS and YFSETQ. The junction had 10 bases not matched to a gene; V was cut back by 6 bases and J by 8 bases. This CDR3 region has 14 residues. The TCR comes from a man aged 18 to 29 in good health. The chain joins TRBV5-1 to TRBJ1-4; 7 bases fit TRBD1. Source material: memory CD4+ T cells sorted from blood. Regarding subset: CD45RA-negative fraction. CDR3 protein: CASKMGQGGEKLFF. The CDR3, as DNA: TGCGCCAGCAAAATGGGGCAGGGGGGAGAAAAACTGTTTTTT.